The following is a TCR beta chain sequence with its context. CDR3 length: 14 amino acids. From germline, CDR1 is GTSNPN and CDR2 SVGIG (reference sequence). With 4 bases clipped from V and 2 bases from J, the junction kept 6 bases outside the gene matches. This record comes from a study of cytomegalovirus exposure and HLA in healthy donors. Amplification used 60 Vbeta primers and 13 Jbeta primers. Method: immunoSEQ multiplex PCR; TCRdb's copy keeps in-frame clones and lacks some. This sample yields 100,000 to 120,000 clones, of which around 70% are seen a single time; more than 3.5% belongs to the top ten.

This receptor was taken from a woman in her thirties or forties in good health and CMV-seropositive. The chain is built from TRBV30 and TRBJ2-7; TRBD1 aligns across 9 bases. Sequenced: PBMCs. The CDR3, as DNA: TGTGCCTGGACAGTGGGACAGGGAACCTACGAGCAGTACTTC. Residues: CAWTVGQGTYEQYF.